This T cell receptor beta chain emerged from a study of a mutant IDH1 vaccine in newly diagnosed glioma. Whole-study context: Vaccine administration was initiated 4-6 weeks following radiotherapy alone, or with temozolomide cycles. Notes on the study in general: Pseudoprogression appears to have had no connection to changes in top peripheral T cell clonotypes.

Germline V lookup: CDR1 KGHSH, CDR2 LQKENI. V was clipped by 6 bases and J by 1 base, with 9 bases between them. There are 13 residues in the CDR3. TCRdb keeps only in-frame clones here, not all; method: immunoSEQ multiplex PCR. The table lists tens of thousands of clones, 75% to 90% of them singletons. As to this clone: Its target is not known.

The time point denotes: week 23, last vaccination. Vaccination used 300 ug of mutant IDH1 20-mer peptide per dose, with topical imiquimod. This chain uses TRBV18 with TRBJ2-5; either TRBD1 or TRBD2 may fit D (5 bases each). Sample: PBMCs, taken from a glioma patient whose treatment included an IDH1 peptide vaccine. The TCR originated in a man between 18 and 29 years old with glioma. CDR3 in DNA: TGTGCCAGCTCCCCGGGGCTCCAAGAGACCCAGTACTTC. Protein sequence: CASSPGLQETQYF. Full variable domain (missing parts from reference TRBV18 and TRBJ2-5): NAGVMQNPRHLVRRRGQEARLRCSPMKGHSHVYWYRQLPEEGLKFMVYLQKENIIDESGMPKERFSAEFPKEGPSILRIQQVVRGDSAAYFCASSPGLQETQYFGPGTRLLVL.